A selection of T cell receptor beta chains follows, all from one sample in a study of blood T cell repertoires in COVID-19. The data were produced by immunoSEQ multiplex PCR, yet TCRdb's version contains in-frame clones alone and is incomplete. The data show about 260,000 clones, roughly 88% seen once. Sequencing was done on a sample of peripheral blood. Receptor source: a woman aged 65 to 85 with COVID-19, enrolled during active disease. CDR3s include the opening cysteine and the closing phenylalanine or tryptophan. D genes are given only for firm matches. Clone size is given for some rows only: seen once, a few or many times, or a class if the clone is expanded.

TRBJ2-2 | 14 | TRBV6-2/TRBV6-3 | NA | NA | TGTGCCAGCAGTTCGGACAGAAACACCGGGGAGCTGTTTTTT | CASSSDRNTGELFF
TRBJ1-6 | 21 | TRBV30 | NA | NA | TGTGCCTGGAGTACAAAGGGGGTACATAATTCCCGGAGCTCCTATAATTCACCCCTCCACTTT | CAWSTKGVHNSRSSYNSPLHF
TRBJ2-1 | 15 | TRBV7-9 | NA | TRBD1 | TGTGCCAGCAGCACCCGGGACAGGGTTGGCTATGAGCAGTTCTTC | CASSTRDRVGYEQFF
TRBJ2-5 | 18 | TRBV28 | NA | TRBD2 | TGTGCCAGCAGCCTAGGGCGTTCGGCTAGCGGGAGTCGGGAGACCCAGTACTTC | CASSLGRSASGSRETQYF
TRBJ2-7 | 16 | TRBV9 | few | NA | TGTGCCAGCAGCGTAGATAGCTCAGGGTCGTTCTACGAGCAGTACTTC | CASSVDSSGSFYEQYF
TRBJ2-7 | 13 | TRBV2 | NA | TRBD2 | TGTGCCAGCACCAAATGGGGGGGAAACGAGCAGTACTTC | CASTKWGGNEQYF
TRBJ2-3 | 14 | TRBV4-3 | few | TRBD2 | TGCGCCAGCAGCCAGCGGGACTACACAGATACGCAGTATTTT | CASSQRDYTDTQYF
TRBJ2-3 | 15 | TRBV18 | NA | NA | TGTGCCAGCTCACCACGTTCGGGGAGTTCAGATACGCAGTATTTT | CASSPRSGSSDTQYF
TRBJ1-1 | 15 | TRBV5-6 | once | NA | TGTGCCAGCAGCTTGGGTTTGGCCATGAACACTGAAGCTTTCTTT | CASSLGLAMNTEAFF
TRBJ1-2 | 20 | TRBV6-1 | NA | TRBD1 | TGTGCCAGCAGTGAAGCGTTATATGTTCACCCGGGACAGAGCCAAAAAGGCTACACCTTC | CASSEALYVHPGQSQKGYTF
TRBJ1-6 | 15 | TRBV7-2 | NA | TRBD1 | TGTGCCAGCAGCTTACAACAGGGGGCGGATTCACCCCTCCACTTT | CASSLQQGADSPLHF
TRBJ1-2 | 13 | TRBV9 | few | NA | TGTGCCAGCAGCGCGGCCGGCCCGGGTGGCTACACCTTC | CASSAAGPGGYTF
TRBJ1-2 | 13 | TRBV12-3/TRBV12-4 | NA | TRBD1 | TGTGCCAGCAGGGCCGGGACAGTTGATGGCTACACCTTC | CASRAGTVDGYTF
TRBJ2-7 | 14 | TRBV11-2 | NA | TRBD1 | TGTGCCAGCAGCATAATTCGACAGGGTAGTGAGCAGTACTTC | CASSIIRQGSEQYF
TRBJ2-5 | 14 | TRBV3-1/TRBV3-2 | NA | NA | TGTGCCAGCAGCCAGCAGGGAAGTTGGGAGACCCAGTACTTC | CASSQQGSWETQYF
TRBJ2-1 | 19 | TRBV24-1 | NA | TRBD2 | TGTGCCACCAGTCAGTACGGGACTAGCGGCAGCTTATCCTACAATGAGCAGTTCTTC | CATSQYGTSGSLSYNEQFF
TRBJ1-3 | 15 | TRBV5-1 | NA | NA | TGCGCCAGCAGCCCCCGACAGAGCTCTGGAAACACCATATATTTT | CASSPRQSSGNTIYF
TRBJ1-1 | 15 | TRBV28 | NA | NA | TGTGCCAGCAGTTTCCTGGCCAGGATGAACACTGAAGCTTTCTTT | CASSFLARMNTEAFF
TRBJ1-1 | 12 | TRBV30 | NA | NA | TGTGCCTGGAGGTGGAGAAACACTGAAGCTTTCTTT | CAWRWRNTEAFF
TRBJ2-7 | 15 | TRBV15 | NA | TRBD2 | TGTGCCACCAGCAGAGAGGCTAGCGGAACCTACGAGCAGTACTTC | CATSREASGTYEQYF
TRBJ1-6 | 15 | TRBV6-5 | NA | TRBD1 | TGTGCCAGCAGTCTTGACAGGGTGGAGAATTCACCCCTCCACTTT | CASSLDRVENSPLHF
TRBJ1-1 | 15 | TRBV28 | once | TRBD1 | TGTGCCAGCAGTTCCTCCGGACAGGGAGATACTGAAGCTTTCTTT | CASSSSGQGDTEAFF
TRBJ2-1 | 16 | TRBV15 | NA | TRBD2 | TGTGCCACCAGCAGAGATGATACTAGCGGGTGGAATGAGCAGTTCTTC | CATSRDDTSGWNEQFF
TRBJ2-1 | 16 | TRBV10-3 | NA | NA | TGTGCCATCAGTGAGTCAGGGAGAGTATTCTACAATGAGCAGTTCTTC | CAISESGRVFYNEQFF
TRBJ1-1 | 14 | TRBV10-3 | NA | TRBD1 | TGTGCCATCAGGAGGACAGGGGTGGGCACTGAAGCTTTCTTT | CAIRRTGVGTEAFF
TRBJ1-5 | 14 | TRBV6-5 | NA | NA | TGTGCCAGCAGTTACTCATATAGCAATCAGCCCCAGCATTTT | CASSYSYSNQPQHF
TRBJ1-2 | 17 | TRBV7-2 | once | TRBD1 | TGTGCCAGCAGCTTAGCCAGGGGGGTACAGGGGGCAAAGGGCTACACCTTC | CASSLARGVQGAKGYTF
TRBJ1-6 | 12 | TRBV29-1 | NA | NA | TGCACCACCGGGACTCTGAATTCACCCCTCCACTTT | CTTGTLNSPLHF
TRBJ2-3 | 13 | TRBV6-5 | NA | TRBD2 | TGTGCCAGCAGAAGGACTAGCCCCGGTACGCAGTATTTT | CASRRTSPGTQYF
TRBJ2-3 | 16 | TRBV5-1 | NA | TRBD2 | TGCGCCAGCAGCTCGTTGACTAGCGGGGGCACAGATACGCAGTATTTT | CASSSLTSGGTDTQYF
TRBJ2-2 | 14 | TRBV18 | NA | TRBD1 | TGTGCCAGCTCACAAAGGGACAGCACCGGGGAGCTGTTTTTT | CASSQRDSTGELFF
TRBJ1-2 | 12 | TRBV19 | NA | NA | TGTGCCAGCCAAAAGGGGATTCCTGGCTACACCTTC | CASQKGIPGYTF
TRBJ1-5 | 15 | TRBV5-1 | NA | NA | TGCGCCAGCAGCTTGGTTGGTGACAGAAATCAGCCCCAGCATTTT | CASSLVGDRNQPQHF
TRBJ1-2 | 13 | TRBV29-1 | NA | TRBD1 | TGCAGCGGATCCCGGGACAGGAACTATGGCTACACCTTC | CSGSRDRNYGYTF
TRBJ2-7 | 14 | TRBV7-9 | NA | TRBD1 | TGTGCCAGCGACAGGACAGGGGGCTGGAACGAGCAGTACTTC | CASDRTGGWNEQYF
TRBJ2-1 | 15 | TRBV3-1/TRBV3-2 | once | TRBD2 | TGTGCCAGCAGCCCGGGACTAGCGGACTACAATGAGCAGTTCTTC | CASSPGLADYNEQFF
TRBJ2-7 | 17 | TRBV11-2 | NA | NA | TGTGCCAGCAGCTTGGGTATTCGAGCGGCTTTTCTCACCGAGCAGTACTTC | CASSLGIRAAFLTEQYF
TRBJ2-5 | 14 | TRBV5-1 | few | NA | TGCGCCAGCAGCGTGGGAACAGGGCAAGAGACCCAGTACTTC | CASSVGTGQETQYF
TRBJ1-4 | 14 | TRBV19 | NA | TRBD1 | TGTGCCAGTAGCCTGACAGGGGTTAATGAAAAACTGTTTTTT | CASSLTGVNEKLFF
TRBJ1-4 | 16 | TRBV28 | once | TRBD1 | TGTGCCAGCAGTCTATCTTTGACAGGGGGGAATGAAAAACTGTTTTTT | CASSLSLTGGNEKLFF
TRBJ1-5 | 12 | TRBV30 | NA | NA | TGTGCCTGGATCCCGGAGAGTCAGCCCCAGCATTTT | CAWIPESQPQHF
TRBJ2-3 | 16 | TRBV5-1 | NA | TRBD1 | TGCGCCAGCAGCTTGGTCGGACAGGGTAGTGGAGATACGCAGTATTTT | CASSLVGQGSGDTQYF
TRBJ1-2 | 16 | TRBV7-2 | NA | NA | TGTGCCAGCAGCTTAGGGAGGTCGGGGGGCGGCTATGGCTACACCTTC | CASSLGRSGGGYGYTF
TRBJ1-2 | 14 | TRBV5-6 | NA | NA | TGTGCCAGCAGCTTGGGTCGGGACATCCTCGGCTACACCTTC | CASSLGRDILGYTF
TRBJ1-4 | 13 | TRBV6-5 | NA | NA | TGTGCCAGCAGTACAGGCGGCCTGGAAAAACTGTTTTTT | CASSTGGLEKLFF